This T cell receptor beta chain stems from a study of sequential checkpoint blockade in melanoma. Study details: Randomization was 1:1 between first-line nivolumab→ipilimumab and ipilimumab→nivolumab. Both treatment sequences were followed by maintenance nivolumab.

Germline V gene lookup returns CDR1 MGHRA and CDR2 YSYEKL. The V gene lost 0 bases and the J gene lost 11 bases, with 13 bases spanning the gap. The CDR3 has 13 residues. Described treatment: randomized to nivolumab then ipilimumab (arm A) or the reverse (arm B). DNA-damaging chemotherapy had not been given to any patient beforehand. Sorted cells were live CD3+CD8+, lacking CD19 and CD56, from PBMCs. Clones were read by immunoSEQ multiplex PCR, and TCRdb kept only the in-frame ones, dropping some. The sample holds some 18,000 clones; 55% to 80% are singletons and the top ten take roughly a fifth. J is TRBJ1-1 and V is TRBV4-1; D possibly corresponds to TRBD1 (6 bases). This TCR was sampled from a human donor with melanoma. The material was CD8+ T cells sorted from blood (inferred from file names), obtained from a patient given nivolumab and ipilimumab in sequence. In DNA, the CDR3 is TGCGCCAGCAGCCAAGAGACAGGCCTCGAGGCTTTCTTT. It encodes CASSQETGLEAFF.